Each of the 22 T cell receptor beta chains below was sequenced from the same sample in a study of blood T cell repertoires in COVID-19. Profiling relied on immunoSEQ multiplex PCR, and the TCRdb table lists in-frame clones only, not all of them. The profile shows under 250,000 clones, about 83% of them singletons. The sample was peripheral blood. The receptor source for this set is a man between 35 and 55 years old with active or convalescent COVID-19.

The rearrangement links TRBV6-1 to TRBJ2-1; 7 bases line up with TRBD2. Germline V gene data show CDR1 as MNHNS and CDR2 as SASEGT. The length of the CDR3 is 16 residues. V dropped 1 base and J dropped 2; count of bases not matched to a gene: 5. CDR3 sequence (DNA): TGTGCCAGCAGTGAAGGTACGAGCGGGGCCTACAATGAGCAGTTCTTC. It codes for CASSEGTSGAYNEQFF.

The chain recombines TRBV15 with TRBJ2-1, with 10 positions matching TRBD1. The V segment lost 0 bases and the J segment 2 bases; nucleotides outside the gene matches: 7. Germline loops: CDR1 LNHNV, CDR2 YYDKDF (reference sequence). This CDR3 comprises 18 residues. The CDR3 coding sequence is TGTGCCACCAGCAGAGATCCTCCCGGGACAGGGGCCTACAATGAGCAGTTCTTC. Residues: CATSRDPPGTGAYNEQFF.

Concerning this clone: An end of the junction does not agree with germline; a read error may underlie this. V and J are TRBV5-1 and TRBJ1-4, with TRBD1 identical over 7 bases. The germline CDR1 and CDR2 sequences are SGHRS and YFSETQ. The CDR3 spans 15 residues. The CDR3 DNA sequence: TGCGCCAACAGCTCACAGGGGAGTGAAAATGAAAAACTGTTTTTT. It encodes CANSSQGSENEKLFF.

V gene TRBV18 combines with J gene TRBJ1-4; TRBD1 aligns across 9 bases. The germline CDR1 and CDR2 sequences are KGHSH and LQKENI. CDR3 length equals 16 residues. The ends lost 2 bases at V and 7 bases at J; junction bases unmatched: 8. Here the CDR3 reads CASSPRMGQGGEKLFF. Written as DNA, the CDR3 is TGTGCCAGCTCACCAAGGATGGGACAGGGTGGTGAAAAACTGTTTTTT.

This clone was seen a few times. The V and J genes are TRBV6-2 or TRBV6-3 and TRBJ2-7, with 8 nucleotides matching TRBD2. The CDR3 totals 15 residues. Trimming removed 1 base from V and 3 bases from J; junction bases left unmatched: 5. Germline loops: CDR1 MNHEY, CDR2 SVGEGT. The CDR3 here is CASSYLAGGSYEQYF. CDR3 DNA: TGTGCCAGCAGTTACTTGGCGGGGGGTAGCTACGAGCAGTACTTC.

This clone was detected a few times. The chain joins TRBV5-1 to TRBJ2-2; 10 bases match TRBD2. V lost 8 bases to trimming and J lost 6 bases; unmatched junction nucleotides: 4. The CDR3 spans 13 residues. Germline V gene data show CDR1 as SGHRS and CDR2 as YFSETQ. In DNA form, the CDR3 reads TGCGCCAGTCTAGCGGGAGAGGCCGGGGAGCTGTTTTTT. It codes for CASLAGEAGELFF.

This clone has a single count. CDR3 nucleotides: TGTGCCAGCAGCTTAGGCGGGGACAGAGCAGATACGCAGTATTTT. Protein sequence: CASSLGGDRADTQYF. V gene TRBV11-1 combines with J gene TRBJ2-3, with D tentatively TRBD1 (7 bases). The CDR3 totals 15 residues. CDR1 is SGHAT and CDR2 is FQDESV in the germline V gene (reference sequence). V lost 1 base, J lost 4 bases, and 12 bases lay in between.

This rearrangement joins TRBV5-1 to TRBJ2-7, with TRBD1 matching over 9 bases. Trimming cost V 5 bases and J 3 bases; bases outside gene matches: 6. The CDR3 has 14 residues. Germline V gene sequence: CDR1 SGHRS, CDR2 YFSETQ. CDR3 in DNA: TGCGCCAGCAGTACGACAGGGGGAGGCTACGAGCAGTACTTC. Translated, it gives CASSTTGGGYEQYF.

This chain links TRBV18 with TRBJ2-1; D possibly corresponds to TRBD2 (6 bases). The V gene lost 4 bases and the J gene lost 9 bases, with 19 bases spanning the gap. This CDR3 is 15 amino acids long. The germline V gene has CDR1 KGHSH and CDR2 LQKENI. The CDR3 coding sequence is TGTGCCAGCTCACGGGACTCTCGGCCCGAGGGTGAGCAGTTCTTC. Protein: CASSRDSRPEGEQFF.

This rearrangement joins TRBV2 to TRBJ2-1, with D perhaps TRBD2 (6 bases). CDR3 size: 13 residues. Trimming cost V 6 bases and J 4 bases, with 10 bases left between them. Germline CDR1 is SNHLY and CDR2 is FYNNEI. For the CDR3, the DNA is TGTGCCAGCAGAGGCGGGGAGTACAATGAGCAGTTCTTC. This sequence encodes CASRGGEYNEQFF.

The chain joins TRBV10-2 to TRBJ1-1; a possible D gene is TRBD1 (6 bases). The V and J ends lost 5 bases and 1 base respectively, with 8 bases between them. Per the germline V gene, CDR1 is WSHSY and CDR2 is SAAADI. The length of the CDR3 is 13 residues. The CDR3 loop reads CASSQGGNTEAFF. The CDR3 DNA follows: TGCGCCAGCAGTCAAGGGGGGAACACTGAAGCTTTCTTT.

The chain joins TRBV6-5 to TRBJ1-2, with no clear D. Germline CDR1 reads MNHEY; CDR2 reads SVGAGI. The V end lost 2 bases, the J end lost 2 bases, and 6 bases lay between the germline ends. The CDR3 loop spans 13 amino acids. The CDR3 spells CASSYGHNYGYTF. CDR3 nucleotides: TGTGCCAGCAGTTACGGGCACAACTATGGCTACACCTTC.

The chain recombines TRBV5-4 with TRBJ2-2; 7 bases are shared with TRBD1. In germline, CDR1 is SGHNT, CDR2 YYREEE (reference sequence). The CDR3 consists of 16 residues. The V segment lost 3 bases and the J segment 3 bases; nucleotides outside the gene matches: 8. This chain's CDR3 is CASSSRQGVDTGELFF. CDR3 bases: TGTGCCAGCAGCTCCCGACAGGGCGTCGACACCGGGGAGCTGTTTTTT. Full variable domain (outside the CDR3, taken from reference TRBV5-4 and TRBJ2-2): ETGVTQSPTHLIKTRGQQVTLRCSSQSGHNTVSWYQQALGQGPQFIFQYYREEENGRGNFPPRFSGLQFPNYSSELNVNALELDDSALYLCASSSRQGVDTGELFFGEGSRLTVL.

The genes are TRBV3-1 (or the pseudogene TRBV3-2) and TRBJ1-1; maybe TRBD1 (5 bases). V was cut by 4 bases and J by 1 base, with 10 bases left in between. Germline-derived CDR1 and CDR2 are LGHDT and YNNKEL (reference sequence). The CDR3 spans 14 residues. CDR3 amino acids: CASSPQTENTEAFF. CDR3 nucleotide sequence: TGTGCCAGCAGCCCACAGACAGAGAACACTGAAGCTTTCTTT.

The chain carries TRBV19 and TRBJ2-7; D is perhaps TRBD2 (5 bases). V lost 5 bases, J lost 2 bases, and 10 bases lay in between. CDR3 length: 13 residues. Looked up from germline, CDR1 is LNHDA and CDR2 is SQIVND (reference sequence). CDR3 bases: TGTGCCAGTAGTGAGGGCCCGGCCTACGAGCAGTACTTC. Its translation: CASSEGPAYEQYF.

The sample holds a few counts of this clone. This chain connects TRBV11-3 to TRBJ1-5; 9 bases match TRBD1. The CDR3 sequence is 17 residues long. Germline assignment: CDR1 SGHNT and CDR2 YENEEA. With 5 bases clipped from V and 4 bases from J, the junction kept 12 bases outside the gene matches. Here the CDR3 DNA reads TGTGCCAGCAGCCCTAATCTCCGGACAGGGGTTAATCAGCCCCAGCATTTT. Protein product: CASSPNLRTGVNQPQHF.

V is TRBV12-5 and J is TRBJ1-5, with D perhaps matching TRBD1 (5 bases). Deletions cut 7 bases from V and 5 bases from J, with 12 bases between. This CDR3 has 13 amino acids. Germline V gene sequence: CDR1 LGHNT, CDR2 FRNRAP. The CDR3 nucleotides read TGTGCTAGTGCAGGGTCGGGGGATCAGCCCCAGCATTTT. It codes for CASAGSGDQPQHF. Using reference TRBV12-5 and TRBJ1-5 for the parts outside the CDR3, the full variable domain is DARVTQTPRHKVTEMGQEVTMRCQPILGHNTVFWYRQTMMQGLELLAYFRNRAPLDDSGMPKDRFSAEMPDATLATLKIQPSEPRDSAVYFCASAGSGDQPQHFGDGTRLSIL.

V gene TRBV24-1 combines with J gene TRBJ1-5; D remains ambiguous. V lost 4 bases and J lost 0, with 12 bases in between. Germline CDR1 reads KGHDR; CDR2 reads SFDVKD. The CDR3 is 16 amino acids. CDR3 amino acids: CATSENSLYSNQPQHF. CDR3 DNA sequence: TGTGCCACCAGTGAGAACAGCCTATATAGCAATCAGCCCCAGCATTTT.

The V and J genes are TRBV2 and TRBJ1-2; 7 nucleotides match TRBD1. The CDR3 loop spans 15 amino acids. Germline assignment: CDR1 SNHLY and CDR2 FYNNEI. V gave up 5 bases and J gave up 0 bases; unmatched junction bases: 6. The CDR3 DNA reads as TGTGCCAGCAGTTTAGAGGGACAGCCTAACTATGGCTACACCTTC. Its protein product is CASSLEGQPNYGYTF.

This chain joins TRBV6-5 and TRBJ1-5; 9 bases agree with TRBD1. CDR3 length equals 15 residues. With V trimmed by 0 bases and J by 8 bases, 5 bases remained unmatched. The germline V gene encodes CDR1 MNHEY and CDR2 SVGAGI. CDR3 bases: TGTGCCAGCAGTTACTCGAGTCGGACAGGGGAGCCCCAGCATTTT. Its protein is CASSYSSRTGEPQHF.

This clone was counted between two and nine times. The CDR3 spells CASSHEGQGWGQPQHF. In nucleotides, the CDR3 is TGCGCCAGCAGCCACGAGGGGCAGGGGTGGGGGCAGCCCCAGCATTTT. This rearrangement joins TRBV4-1 to TRBJ1-5; D might be TRBD1 (6 bases). Trimming shortened V by 3 bases and J by 7 bases, and 19 bases separated the two germline ends. The CDR3 has 16 amino acids. Germline V gene sequence: CDR1 MGHRA, CDR2 YSYEKL.

The V and J genes are TRBV5-8 and TRBJ1-5; tentative D call: TRBD1 (5 bases). The CDR3 spans 16 residues. Germline V gene lookup returns CDR1 SGHTS and CDR2 YDEGEE. The ends were cut back, 4 bases at V and 4 bases at J, with 18 bases in the middle. The CDR3 protein is CASSPTRGGGNQPQHF. As DNA, the CDR3 is TGTGCCAGCAGCCCCACCCGGGGGGGTGGAAATCAGCCCCAGCATTTT.